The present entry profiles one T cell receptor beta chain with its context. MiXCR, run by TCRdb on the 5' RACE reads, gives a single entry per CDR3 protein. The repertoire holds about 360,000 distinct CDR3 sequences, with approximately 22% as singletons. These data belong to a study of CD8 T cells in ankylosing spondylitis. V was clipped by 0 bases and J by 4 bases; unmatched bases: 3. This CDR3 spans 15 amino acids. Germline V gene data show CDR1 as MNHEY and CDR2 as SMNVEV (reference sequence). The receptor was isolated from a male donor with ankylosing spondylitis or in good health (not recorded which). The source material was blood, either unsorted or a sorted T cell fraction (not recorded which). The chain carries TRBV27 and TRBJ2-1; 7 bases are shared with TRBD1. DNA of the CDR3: TGTGCCAGCAGTTTATCAAAGGGACAGTACAATGAGCAGTTCTTC. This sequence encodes CASSLSKGQYNEQFF.